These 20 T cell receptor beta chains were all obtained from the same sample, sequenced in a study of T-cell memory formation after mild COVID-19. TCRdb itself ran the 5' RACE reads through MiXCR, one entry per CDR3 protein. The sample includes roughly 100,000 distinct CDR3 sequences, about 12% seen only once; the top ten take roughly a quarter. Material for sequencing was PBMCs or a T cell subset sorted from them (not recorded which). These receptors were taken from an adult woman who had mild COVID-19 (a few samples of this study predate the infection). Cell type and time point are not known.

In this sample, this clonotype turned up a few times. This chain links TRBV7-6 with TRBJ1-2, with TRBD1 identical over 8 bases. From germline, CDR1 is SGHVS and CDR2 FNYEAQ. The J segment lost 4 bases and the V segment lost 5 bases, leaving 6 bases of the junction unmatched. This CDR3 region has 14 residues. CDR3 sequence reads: CASSVDRGAYGYTF. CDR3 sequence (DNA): TGTGCCAGCAGCGTCGACAGGGGCGCCTATGGCTACACCTTC.

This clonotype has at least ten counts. The CDR3 region is CASIQTWAYNEQFF. In nucleotides, the CDR3 is TGTGCCAGCATCCAGACGTGGGCCTACAATGAGCAGTTCTTC. This chain links TRBV5-5 with TRBJ2-1, with unresolved D. The germline V and J ends were trimmed by 6 bases and 2 bases, with 12 bases remaining between them. This CDR3 comprises 14 residues. Germline lookup yields CDR1 SGHKS and CDR2 YYEKEE (reference sequence).

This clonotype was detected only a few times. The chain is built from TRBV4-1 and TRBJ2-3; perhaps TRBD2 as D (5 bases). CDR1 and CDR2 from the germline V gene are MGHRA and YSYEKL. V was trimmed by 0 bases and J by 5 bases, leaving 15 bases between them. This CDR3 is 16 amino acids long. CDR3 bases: TGCGCCAGCAGCCAAGATCGTCCCTCAGGAGGAGATACGCAGTATTTT. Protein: CASSQDRPSGGDTQYF.

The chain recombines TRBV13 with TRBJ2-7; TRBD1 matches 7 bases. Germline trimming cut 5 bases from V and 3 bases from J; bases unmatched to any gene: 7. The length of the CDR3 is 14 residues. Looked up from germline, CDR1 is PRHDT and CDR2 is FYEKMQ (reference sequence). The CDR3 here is CASSTRDSLYEQYF. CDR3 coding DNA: TGTGCCAGCAGCACTCGGGACAGCCTCTACGAGCAGTACTTC.

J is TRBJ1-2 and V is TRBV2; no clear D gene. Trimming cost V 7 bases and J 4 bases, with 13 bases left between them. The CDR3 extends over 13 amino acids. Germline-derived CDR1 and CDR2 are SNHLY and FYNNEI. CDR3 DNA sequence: TGTGCCAGCACTTTGGCGGCTGGCTATGGCTACACCTTC. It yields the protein CASTLAAGYGYTF.

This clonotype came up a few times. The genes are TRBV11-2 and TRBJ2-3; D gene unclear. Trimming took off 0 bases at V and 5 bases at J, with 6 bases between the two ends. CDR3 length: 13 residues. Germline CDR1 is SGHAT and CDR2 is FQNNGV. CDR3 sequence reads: CASSLDPKDTQYF. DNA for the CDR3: TGTGCCAGCAGCTTAGACCCGAAAGATACGCAGTATTTT.

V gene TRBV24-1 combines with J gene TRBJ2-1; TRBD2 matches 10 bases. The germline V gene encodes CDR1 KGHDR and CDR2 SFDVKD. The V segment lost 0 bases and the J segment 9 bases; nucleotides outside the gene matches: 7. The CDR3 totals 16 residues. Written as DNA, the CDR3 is TGTGCCACCAGTGATTTGCCAGCGGGAGGGCATCTTGAGCAGTTCTTC. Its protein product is CATSDLPAGGHLEQFF.

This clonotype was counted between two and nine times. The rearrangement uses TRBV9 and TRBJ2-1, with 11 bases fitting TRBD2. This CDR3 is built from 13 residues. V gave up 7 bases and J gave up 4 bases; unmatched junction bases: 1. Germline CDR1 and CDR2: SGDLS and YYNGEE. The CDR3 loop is CASGTSGYNEQFF. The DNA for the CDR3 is TGTGCCAGCGGGACTAGCGGATACAATGAGCAGTTCTTC.

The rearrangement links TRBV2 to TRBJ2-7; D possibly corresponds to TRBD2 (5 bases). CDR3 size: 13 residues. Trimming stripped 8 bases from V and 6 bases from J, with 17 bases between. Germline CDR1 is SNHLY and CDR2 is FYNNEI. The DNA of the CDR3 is TGTGCCAGCGGGCCAGACGGGAACTTCGAGCAGTACTTC. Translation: CASGPDGNFEQYF.

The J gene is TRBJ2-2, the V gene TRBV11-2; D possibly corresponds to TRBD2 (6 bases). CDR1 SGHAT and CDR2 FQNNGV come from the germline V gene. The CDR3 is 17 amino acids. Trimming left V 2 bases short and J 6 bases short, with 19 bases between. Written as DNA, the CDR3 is TGTGCCAGCAGCTTAAGGCCCCCGGAGGGGATCCCCGGGGAGCTGTTTTTT. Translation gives CASSLRPPEGIPGELFF.

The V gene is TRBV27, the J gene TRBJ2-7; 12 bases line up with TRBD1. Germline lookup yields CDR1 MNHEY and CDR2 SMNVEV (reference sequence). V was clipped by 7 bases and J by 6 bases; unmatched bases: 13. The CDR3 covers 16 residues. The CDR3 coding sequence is TGTGCCAGCATCTTGGGACAGGGGGCCTTTGTTGGCGAGCAGTACTTC. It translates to CASILGQGAFVGEQYF.

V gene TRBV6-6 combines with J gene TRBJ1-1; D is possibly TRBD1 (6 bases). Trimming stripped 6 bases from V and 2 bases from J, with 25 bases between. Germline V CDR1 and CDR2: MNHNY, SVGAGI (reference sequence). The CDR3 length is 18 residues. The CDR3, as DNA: TGTGCCAGCAGCTTGCCTTTACAGGGTTCGTTCGCAAACACTGAAGCTTTCTTT. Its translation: CASSLPLQGSFANTEAFF.

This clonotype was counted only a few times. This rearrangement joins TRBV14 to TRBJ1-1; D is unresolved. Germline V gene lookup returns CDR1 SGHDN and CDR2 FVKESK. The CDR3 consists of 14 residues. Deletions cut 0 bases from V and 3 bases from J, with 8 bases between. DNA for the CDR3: TGTGCCAGCAGCCAAGATCTTTTAGACACTGAAGCTTTCTTT. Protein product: CASSQDLLDTEAFF.

For the CDR3, the DNA is TGTGCCAGCAGCGTGACCGAGAACACTGAAGCTTTCTTT. This translates into CASSVTENTEAFF. The chain carries TRBV3-1 and TRBJ1-1; D is ambiguous. Trimming shortened V by 5 bases and J by 1 base, and 8 bases separated the two germline ends. In germline, CDR1 is LGHDT, CDR2 YNNKEL (reference sequence). This CDR3 has 13 amino acids.

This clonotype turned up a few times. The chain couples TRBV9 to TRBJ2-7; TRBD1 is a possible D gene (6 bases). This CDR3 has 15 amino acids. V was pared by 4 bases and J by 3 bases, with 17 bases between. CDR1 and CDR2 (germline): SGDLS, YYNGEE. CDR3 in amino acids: CASSPSGTTYYEQYF. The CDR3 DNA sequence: TGTGCCAGCAGCCCGTCCGGGACAACTTACTACGAGCAGTACTTC.

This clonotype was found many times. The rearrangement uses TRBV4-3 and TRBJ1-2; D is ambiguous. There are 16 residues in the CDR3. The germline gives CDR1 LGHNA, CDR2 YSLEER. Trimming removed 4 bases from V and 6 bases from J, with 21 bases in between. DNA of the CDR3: TGCGCCAGCAGCCTGGCTTGGAGCCCTGGGAAGCATGGCTACACCTTC. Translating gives CASSLAWSPGKHGYTF.

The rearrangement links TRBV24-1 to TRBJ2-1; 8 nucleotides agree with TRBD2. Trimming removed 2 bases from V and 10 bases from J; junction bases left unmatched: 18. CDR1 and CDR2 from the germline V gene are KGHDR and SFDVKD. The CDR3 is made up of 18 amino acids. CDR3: CATSDSPGVAGPGREQFF. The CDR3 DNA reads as TGTGCCACCAGTGATTCCCCGGGGGTAGCGGGACCGGGGCGCGAGCAGTTCTTC.

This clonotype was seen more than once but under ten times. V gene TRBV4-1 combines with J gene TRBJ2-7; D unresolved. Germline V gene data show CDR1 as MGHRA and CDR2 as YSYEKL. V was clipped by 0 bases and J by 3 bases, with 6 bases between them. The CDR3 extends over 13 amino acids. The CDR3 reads CASSQERHYEQYF. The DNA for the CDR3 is TGCGCCAGCAGCCAAGAGAGACACTACGAGCAGTACTTC.

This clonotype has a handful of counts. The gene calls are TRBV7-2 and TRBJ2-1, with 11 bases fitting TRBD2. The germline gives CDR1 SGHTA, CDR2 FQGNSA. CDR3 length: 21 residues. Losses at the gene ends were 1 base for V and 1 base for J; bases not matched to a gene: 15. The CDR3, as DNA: TGTGCCAGCAGCTTAGTAGGTATCGAGACTAGCGGGATAGGTTCCTACAATGAGCAGTTCTTC. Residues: CASSLVGIETSGIGSYNEQFF.

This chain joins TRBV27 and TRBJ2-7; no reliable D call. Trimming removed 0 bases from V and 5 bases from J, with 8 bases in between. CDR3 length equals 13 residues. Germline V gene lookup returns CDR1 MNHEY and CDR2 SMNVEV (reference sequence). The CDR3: CASSLSVGNEQYF. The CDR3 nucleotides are TGTGCCAGCAGTTTATCGGTAGGGAACGAGCAGTACTTC.